This passage covers 27 T cell receptor beta chains from one sample sequenced in a study of identical twins. TCRdb processed the 5' RACE reads anew with MiXCR; each CDR3 protein has one entry. The sample shows around 650,000 distinct CDR3 sequences, roughly 7.1% of them seen only once. In addition, the sample was reused for a study of yellow fever vaccine responses in identical twins.

The specimen was PBMCs. These receptors were taken from a woman younger than 30 in good health.

The chain links TRBV10-2 to TRBJ1-5; D gene unclear. Per germline, CDR1 WSHSY and CDR2 SAAADI. This CDR3 spans 12 amino acids. The V end lost 9 bases, the J end lost 6 bases, and 12 bases lay between the germline ends. CDR3 sequence: CASGEVVQPQHF. The CDR3 region has the DNA TGCGCCAGTGGGGAGGTTGTTCAGCCCCAGCATTTT.

This rearrangement joins TRBV5-1 to TRBJ2-3; possible D gene TRBD2, 6 bases. Germline CDR1 SGHRS, CDR2 YFSETQ. Trimming removed 2 bases from V and 2 bases from J, with 9 bases in between. CDR3 size: 14 residues. The CDR3 loop is CASSFWGLTDTQYF. In DNA form, the CDR3 reads TGCGCCAGCAGCTTTTGGGGACTCACAGATACGCAGTATTTT.

V is TRBV20-1 and J is TRBJ2-7; TRBD2 is a possible D gene (6 bases). The V gene's germline CDR1 is DFQATT and CDR2 SNEGSKA (reference sequence). This CDR3 contains 11 residues. The germline V and J ends were trimmed by 4 bases and 5 bases, with 9 bases remaining between them. CDR3 amino acids: CSATRLDEQYF. As DNA, the CDR3 is TGCAGTGCTACCCGACTAGACGAGCAGTACTTC.

This clonotype was seen more than once but under ten times. This chain links TRBV20-1 with TRBJ2-7; D is unclear. The CDR3 runs 15 residues. The V end lost 0 bases, the J end lost 5 bases, and 17 bases lay between the germline ends. Per the germline V gene, CDR1 is DFQATT and CDR2 is SNEGSKA (reference sequence). The CDR3 DNA sequence: TGCAGTGCTAGAGACCCTTCCTCCACGAAGAACGAGCAGTACTTC. Its protein is CSARDPSSTKNEQYF.

The chain uses TRBV5-6 and TRBJ2-7, with 11 bases identical to TRBD1. The trim removed 5 bases at V and 10 bases at J, leaving 5 bases unmatched. The V gene's germline CDR1 is SGHDT and CDR2 YYEEEE. CDR3 length: 12 amino acids. As DNA, the CDR3 is TGTGCCAGCAGATCGGACAGGGGGCCTCAGTACGTC. Translation gives CASRSDRGPQYV.

This clonotype turned up a few times. The rearrangement uses TRBV29-1 and TRBJ2-2; a possible D gene is TRBD1 (6 bases). The CDR3 runs 14 residues. Trimming left V 3 bases short and J 3 bases short, with 11 bases between. CDR1 is SQVTM, CDR2 ANQGSEA, per germline. The CDR3 DNA reads TGCAGCGTTGATTCAGGGGTGGACACCGGGGAGCTGTTTTTT. Protein: CSVDSGVDTGELFF.

This clonotype has at least ten counts. V usage is TRBV12-3 or TRBV12-4 and J usage is TRBJ2-4; D may be TRBD1 (8 bases). There are 18 residues in the CDR3. V was pared by 7 bases and J by 5 bases, with 27 bases between. Here the CDR3 DNA reads TGTGCCAGCACCCTCGGACAGGGTGGGGGGGTTAGGCAAAACATTCAGTACTTC. Amino acids: CASTLGQGGGVRQNIQYF.

The gene calls are TRBV7-9 and TRBJ2-1, with 12 nucleotides matching TRBD1. The CDR3 runs to 15 residues. Germline CDR1 is SEHNR and CDR2 is FQNEAQ (reference sequence). The V gene end was trimmed by 0 bases and the J gene end by 8 bases; junction bases not matched to a gene: 2. In DNA form, the CDR3 reads TGTGCCAGCAGCTTAGCCGGGACAGGGGGCGATGAGCAGTTCTTC. It translates to CASSLAGTGGDEQFF.

The chain couples TRBV3-1 to TRBJ2-3; 9 bases align to TRBD1. The CDR3 runs 15 residues. Germline CDR1 and CDR2: LGHDT and YNNKEL (reference sequence). V was clipped by 2 bases and J by 4 bases; unmatched bases: 4. This CDR3 is CASSQPGTGSDTQYF. CDR3 in DNA: TGTGCCAGCAGCCAACCCGGGACAGGGTCAGATACGCAGTATTTT.

A few counts support this clonotype. This rearrangement joins TRBV20-1 to TRBJ2-2; 7 bases fit TRBD1. The CDR3 is made up of 14 amino acids. The V and J ends lost 2 bases and 3 bases, in that order; junction bases with no gene match: 3. Germline V CDR1 and CDR2: DFQATT, SNEGSKA (reference sequence). CDR3 nucleotide sequence: TGCAGTGCTAGAAACAGGGGTGACACCGGGGAGCTGTTTTTT. Protein: CSARNRGDTGELFF.

Ten or more counts support this clonotype. J is TRBJ2-3 and V is TRBV15; TRBD1 aligns across 9 bases. From germline, CDR1 is LNHNV and CDR2 YYDKDF (reference sequence). The CDR3 has 16 amino acids. V lost 4 bases to trimming and J lost 7 bases; unmatched junction nucleotides: 12. The CDR3 loop reads CATSTTTGTGSNTQYF. The CDR3 DNA follows: TGTGCCACCAGCACGACGACCGGGACAGGGTCAAATACGCAGTATTTT.

This clonotype was detected ten times or more. The genes are TRBV14 and TRBJ2-3; TRBD2 matches at 7 bases. This CDR3 contains 15 residues. The V gene end was trimmed by 1 base and the J gene end by 1 base; junction bases not matched to a gene: 2. Per germline, CDR1 SGHDN and CDR2 FVKESK. CDR3 sequence: CASSQGDYRTDTQYF. The DNA for the CDR3 is TGTGCCAGCAGCCAAGGGGACTACCGCACAGATACGCAGTATTTT.

The V and J genes are TRBV5-1 and TRBJ1-2; D is ambiguous. V was trimmed by 2 bases and J by 8 bases, leaving 10 bases between them. Germline CDR1 SGHRS, CDR2 YFSETQ. The CDR3 runs 12 residues. The CDR3 DNA is TGCGCCAGCAGCTTATCCATGTCGGGCTACACCTTC. It encodes CASSLSMSGYTF.

In its sample, this clonotype was seen many times. The V gene is TRBV6-1, the J gene TRBJ1-4; a possible D gene is TRBD1 (6 bases). Germline lookup yields CDR1 MNHNS and CDR2 SASEGT. CDR3 length equals 16 residues. The V and J ends lost 5 bases and 0 bases respectively, with 13 bases between them. This CDR3 is CASSRGQITTNEKLFF. The CDR3 bases are TGTGCCAGCAGTCGAGGACAGATTACAACTAATGAAAAACTGTTTTTT.

This clonotype turned up a few times. The chain recombines TRBV3-1 with TRBJ2-6, with D hard to call. The germline CDR1 and CDR2 sequences are LGHDT and YNNKEL (reference sequence). The V end was cut by 0 bases, the J end by 0 bases, with 9 bases between. The length of the CDR3 is 17 residues. The CDR3 sequence is CASSQDVRSSGANVLTF. CDR3 bases: TGTGCCAGCAGCCAAGATGTAAGGTCCTCTGGGGCCAACGTCCTGACTTTC.

This clonotype has more than one count but fewer than ten. The chain joins TRBV15 to TRBJ2-5, with D perhaps matching TRBD1 (5 bases). The V gene lost 1 base and the J gene lost 6 bases, with 12 bases spanning the gap. Germline V gene data show CDR1 as LNHNV and CDR2 as YYDKDF (reference sequence). The CDR3 has 14 amino acids. The CDR3 here is CATSRGRADQTQYF. The CDR3 DNA follows: TGTGCCACCAGCAGAGGCAGGGCGGATCAGACCCAGTACTTC. The whole variable domain, remainder taken from reference TRBV15 and TRBJ2-5, is DAMVIQNPRYQVTQFGKPVTLSCSQTLNHNVMYWYQQKSSQAPKLLFHYYDKDFNNEADTPDNFQSRRPNTSFCFLDIRSPGLGDTAMYLCATSRGRADQTQYFGPGTRLLVL.

This clonotype was recorded at least ten times. V and J are TRBV5-1 and TRBJ2-1; D is perhaps TRBD2 (5 bases). The germline V and J ends were trimmed by 0 bases and 7 bases, with 8 bases remaining between them. Germline V gene lookup returns CDR1 SGHRS and CDR2 YFSETQ. The CDR3 covers 13 residues. CDR3 coding DNA: TGCGCCAGCAGCTTGGGCCCGGGGAATGAGCAGTTCTTC. Amino acids: CASSLGPGNEQFF.

This clonotype was observed a few times. The CDR3 DNA reads as TGTGCCAGCAGTTACTCGAGGGCCATCGATGGCTACACCTTC. Its protein is CASSYSRAIDGYTF. The chain employs TRBV6-5 and TRBJ1-2; D is uncertain. Germline assignment: CDR1 MNHEY and CDR2 SVGAGI. Trimming left V 0 bases short and J 6 bases short, with 11 bases between. There are 14 residues in the CDR3.

J is TRBJ2-7 and V is TRBV2, with 8 positions matching TRBD2. J was trimmed by 0 bases and V by 7 bases; bases with no gene match: 8. This CDR3 spans 15 amino acids. Germline V gene data show CDR1 as SNHLY and CDR2 as FYNNEI. The CDR3 DNA is TGTGCCAGCAAAGATAGCGGGGTAAACTCCTACGAGCAGTACTTC. Protein product: CASKDSGVNSYEQYF.

The table lists this clonotype with many counts. The chain recombines TRBV9 with TRBJ2-3, with TRBD2 as a possible D gene (5 bases). Germline-derived CDR1 and CDR2 are SGDLS and YYNGEE. V was clipped by 4 bases and J by 2 bases, with 11 bases between them. The CDR3 loop spans 14 amino acids. Here the CDR3 reads CASSPSSYTDTQYF. The CDR3 nucleotides read TGTGCCAGCAGCCCTTCTAGCTACACAGATACGCAGTATTTT.

This clonotype was picked up a small number of times. The rearrangement uses TRBV7-8 and TRBJ2-5, with 10 bases fitting TRBD2. The J segment lost 5 bases and the V segment lost 5 bases, leaving 23 bases of the junction unmatched. CDR3 size: 20 residues. The germline V gene encodes CDR1 SGHVS and CDR2 FQNEAQ. The CDR3, as DNA: TGTGCCAGCAGCCCCGCCCTTGGTCTTCCGACTAGCGGGTTGCTGGAGACCCAGTACTTC. Protein sequence: CASSPALGLPTSGLLETQYF.

The rearrangement uses TRBV14 and TRBJ2-4; maybe TRBD2 (5 bases). CDR3 length: 14 amino acids. Germline V lookup: CDR1 SGHDN, CDR2 FVKESK. Trimming took 6 bases from V and 7 from J, leaving 16 bases between them. In nucleotides, the CDR3 is TGTGCCAGCAGGCTGGACGGCCGAGGGAACATTCAGTACTTC. Amino acid sequence: CASRLDGRGNIQYF. The whole variable domain, filled in from reference TRBV14 and TRBJ2-4, reads EAGVTQFPSHSVIEKGQTVTLRCDPISGHDNLYWYRRVMGKEIKFLLHFVKESKQDESGMPNNRFLAERTGGTYSTLKVQPAELEDSGVYFCASRLDGRGNIQYFGAGTRLSVL.

J is TRBJ2-5 and V is TRBV4-2; TRBD1 matches 9 bases. The germline CDR1 and CDR2 sequences are LGHNA and YNFKEQ. J lost 2 bases, V lost 1 base, and 8 bases had no gene match. The CDR3 is made up of 17 amino acids. The chain's CDR3 is CASSQGFGTGIQETQYF. The CDR3 nucleotides read TGTGCCAGCAGCCAAGGGTTTGGGACAGGGATTCAAGAGACCCAGTACTTC.

This clonotype showed up just once. The DNA of the CDR3 is TGTGCCAGCAGCTTCTGGGGGGACAATTCACCCCTCCACTTT. Encoded protein: CASSFWGDNSPLHF. V usage is TRBV5-5 and J usage is TRBJ1-6; D perhaps matches TRBD1 (5 bases). V was shortened by 2 bases and J by 7 bases, with 10 bases between the two germline ends. CDR3 size: 14 residues. CDR1 and CDR2 from the germline V gene are SGHKS and YYEKEE (reference sequence).

This clonotype was counted between two and nine times. This chain connects TRBV7-2 to TRBJ1-2; D perhaps matches TRBD1 (5 bases). This CDR3 is built from 14 residues. Trimming removed 5 bases from V and 3 bases from J, with 13 bases in between. Germline CDR1 and CDR2: SGHTA and FQGNSA. The CDR3 region is CASSPPGAYYGYTF. CDR3 bases: TGTGCCAGCAGCCCTCCCGGGGCCTACTATGGCTACACCTTC.

This clonotype was recorded many times. The J gene is TRBJ1-1, the V gene TRBV10-3; tentatively, D is TRBD1 (5 bases). The CDR3 sequence is 15 residues long. Trimming cost V 0 bases and J 4 bases, with 12 bases left between them. From germline, CDR1 is ENHRY and CDR2 SYGVKD. The CDR3 DNA reads as TGTGCCATCAGTGAGTCCATCGCCGGGGGCACTGAAGCTTTCTTT. It codes for CAISESIAGGTEAFF.

This clonotype was counted many times. This chain joins TRBV5-1 and TRBJ1-1; 8 bases line up with TRBD1. CDR3 length: 14 amino acids. Germline V gene data show CDR1 as SGHRS and CDR2 as YFSETQ. The J segment lost 2 bases and the V segment lost 4 bases, leaving 4 bases of the junction unmatched. CDR3 nucleotide sequence: TGCGCCAGCAGCCGACAGGGGATAAACACTGAAGCTTTCTTT. Translated, it gives CASSRQGINTEAFF.